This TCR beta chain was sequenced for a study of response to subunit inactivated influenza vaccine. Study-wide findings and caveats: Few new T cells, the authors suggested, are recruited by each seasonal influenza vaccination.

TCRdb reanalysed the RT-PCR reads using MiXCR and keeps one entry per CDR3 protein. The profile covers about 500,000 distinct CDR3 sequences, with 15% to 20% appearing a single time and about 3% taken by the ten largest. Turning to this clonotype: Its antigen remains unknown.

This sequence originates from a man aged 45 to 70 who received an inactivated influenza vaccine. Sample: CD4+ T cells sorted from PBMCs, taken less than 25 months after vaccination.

The CDR3: CASSQTGGYGEQYF. The CDR3 DNA sequence: TGTGCCAGCAGCCAGACAGGGGGGTACGGTGAGCAGTACTTC. This chain links TRBV7-2 with TRBJ2-7, with TRBD1 matching over 9 bases. CDR1 and CDR2 from the germline V gene are SGHTA and FQGNSA. This CDR3 has 14 amino acids. V was pared by 5 bases and J by 7 bases, with 9 bases of the junction left unmatched.